These 21 T cell receptor beta chains share one sample of origin, sequenced in a study of cytomegalovirus exposure and HLA in healthy donors. With 60 Vbeta and 13 Jbeta primers, the PCR was carried out. Some clones are missing from TCRdb's copy, which holds only in-frame ones; the method was immunoSEQ multiplex PCR. In the table there are around 200,000 clones, around 83% of which are singletons. Material: PBMCs. The receptor set was obtained from a man between 50 and 59 years old in good health and CMV-seronegative.

This clone came up once. The chain has TRBV18 and TRBJ1-1; 11 bases line up with TRBD1. V was clipped by 3 bases and J by 5 bases; unmatched bases: 8. Germline loops: CDR1 KGHSH, CDR2 LQKENI. The CDR3 contains 16 residues. The CDR3 nucleotides read TGTGCCAGCTCACCGGATCTAGGGACAGGGGGAACTGAAGCTTTCTTT. It yields the protein CASSPDLGTGGTEAFF. Full variable domain (outside the CDR3, taken from reference TRBV18 and TRBJ1-1): NAGVMQNPRHLVRRRGQEARLRCSPMKGHSHVYWYRQLPEEGLKFMVYLQKENIIDESGMPKERFSAEFPKEGPSILRIQQVVRGDSAAYFCASSPDLGTGGTEAFFGQGTRLTVV.

This sequence joins TRBV7-2 and TRBJ1-2, with D possibly matching TRBD1 (6 bases). Trimming shortened V by 3 bases and J by 8 bases, and 16 bases separated the two germline ends. CDR1 is SGHTA and CDR2 is FQGNSA in the germline V gene. The CDR3 has 14 residues. CDR3 loop: CASSFVRTARGYTF. In DNA, the CDR3 is TGTGCCAGCAGCTTTGTCCGGACAGCCAGGGGCTACACCTTC. Full variable domain (remainder filled in from reference TRBV7-2 and TRBJ1-2): GAGVSQSPSNKVTEKGKDVELRCDPISGHTALYWYRQSLGQGLEFLIYFQGNSAPDKSGLPSDRFSAERTGGSVSTLTIQRTQQEDSAVYLCASSFVRTARGYTFGSGTRLTVV.

The chain links TRBV19 to TRBJ1-1; maybe TRBD1 (6 bases). The V end was cut by 7 bases, the J end by 0 bases, with 18 bases between. This CDR3 is 16 amino acids long. CDR1 is LNHDA and CDR2 is SQIVND in the germline V gene (reference sequence). CDR3 DNA sequence: TGTGCCAGTACCCACAGGGAGGGGGTTATGAACACTGAAGCTTTCTTT. This gives the protein CASTHREGVMNTEAFF.

The V call is TRBV2, the J call TRBJ1-2; the D gene is possibly TRBD1 (6 bases). The CDR3 covers 15 residues. Trimming left V 4 bases short and J 0 bases short, with 12 bases between. Per germline, CDR1 SNHLY and CDR2 FYNNEI. The CDR3: CASSVQGLANYGYTF. CDR3 bases: TGTGCCAGCAGTGTTCAGGGGTTAGCTAACTATGGCTACACCTTC.

This clone turned up a few times. This chain connects TRBV15 to TRBJ2-7; a weak D match, TRBD1 (6 bases). V was pared by 4 bases and J by 0 bases, with 10 bases between. CDR3 length: 14 residues. CDR1 is LNHNV and CDR2 is YYDKDF in the germline V gene (reference sequence). CDR3 coding DNA: TGTGCCACCAGCATAACAGGGCGCTCCTACGAGCAGTACTTC. As protein: CATSITGRSYEQYF. Looking up the rest from reference TRBV15 and TRBJ2-7 gives the full variable domain: DAMVIQNPRYQVTQFGKPVTLSCSQTLNHNVMYWYQQKSSQAPKLLFHYYDKDFNNEADTPDNFQSRRPNTSFCFLDIRSPGLGDTAMYLCATSITGRSYEQYFGPGTRLTVT.

The chain couples TRBV19 to TRBJ2-3; D may be TRBD2 (6 bases). Germline values: CDR1 LNHDA, CDR2 SQIVND (reference sequence). The CDR3 is 16 residues long. V lost 10 bases, J lost 2 bases, and 22 bases lay in between. In DNA, the CDR3 is TGTGCCACCTCTTGGACTGGGAGGTCCAACACAGATACGCAGTATTTT. Encoded protein: CATSWTGRSNTDTQYF.

The V gene is TRBV4-1, the J gene TRBJ1-5; 10 nucleotides agree with TRBD1. This CDR3 is 15 amino acids long. With 6 bases clipped from V and 5 bases from J, the junction kept 7 bases outside the gene matches. The germline gives CDR1 MGHRA, CDR2 YSYEKL. The CDR3 coding sequence is TGCGCCAGCAGTAATTCGGGACAGGGGCATCAGCCCCAGCATTTT. Its translation is CASSNSGQGHQPQHF.

The V call is TRBV28, the J call TRBJ1-5; 9 positions agree with TRBD1. Germline loops: CDR1 MDHEN, CDR2 SYDVKM. The V segment lost 7 bases and the J segment 2 bases; nucleotides outside the gene matches: 9. This CDR3 has 16 amino acids. The CDR3 DNA sequence: TGTGCCAGCACTAGGCGGGGACAGGGCCGCAATCAGCCCCAGCATTTT. It translates to CASTRRGQGRNQPQHF.

This clone was seen a single time. The rearrangement links TRBV6-1 to TRBJ2-2; TRBD2 is a possible D gene (6 bases). Germline CDR1 MNHNS, CDR2 SASEGT. The CDR3 is 14 residues long. The V gene lost 0 bases and the J gene lost 6 bases, with 8 bases spanning the gap. The CDR3, as DNA: TGTGCCAGCAGTGAAGCGCGGGGTGCCGGGGAGCTGTTTTTT. It is translated as CASSEARGAGELFF.

The rearrangement uses TRBV30 and TRBJ1-5; D remains unclear. Germline CDR1 GTSNPN, CDR2 SVGIG (reference sequence). Between the trimmed V and J ends, which lost 2 bases and 3 bases, there was a span of 8 bases. This CDR3 spans 13 amino acids. The CDR3 nucleotides read TGTGCCTGGAGTTCCTCCGTCAATCAGCCCCAGCATTTT. This sequence encodes CAWSSSVNQPQHF. Supplemented by reference TRBV30 and TRBJ1-5, the full variable domain reads SQTIHQWPATLVQPVGSPLSLECTVEGTSNPNLYWYRQAAGRGLQLLFYSVGIGQISSEVPQNLSASRPQDRQFILSSKKLLLSDSGFYLCAWSSSVNQPQHFGDGTRLSIL.

The rearrangement links TRBV7-2 to TRBJ2-2, with D possibly TRBD1 on 5 matching bases. Trimming removed 1 base from V and 0 bases from J, with 15 bases in between. This CDR3 is built from 18 residues. Germline V gene sequence: CDR1 SGHTA, CDR2 FQGNSA. The CDR3 DNA is TGTGCCAGCAGCTTAGGTTTGGGGCTGACTGCGAACACCGGGGAGCTGTTTTTT. Translation gives CASSLGLGLTANTGELFF.

The CDR3 loop reads CASSIQGGQETQYF. In DNA, the CDR3 is TGTGCCAGCAGCATCCAGGGGGGCCAAGAGACCCAGTACTTC. The chain combines TRBV7-3 with TRBJ2-5, with D perhaps matching TRBD1 (7 bases). The CDR3 loop spans 14 amino acids. Trimming pared 5 bases from V and 1 base from J, leaving 11 bases between. Germline lookup yields CDR1 SGHTA and CDR2 FQGTGA. The complete variable domain, with remaining parts taken from reference TRBV7-3 and TRBJ2-5, reads GAGVSQTPSNKVTEKGKYVELRCDPISGHTALYWYRQSLGQGPEFLIYFQGTGAADDSGLPNDRFFAVRPEGSVSTLKIQRTERGDSAVYLCASSIQGGQETQYFGPGTRLLVL.

This clone has only a few counts. This sequence joins TRBV5-1 and TRBJ1-1, with no clear D. The ends were cut back, 8 bases at V and 7 bases at J, with 15 bases in the middle. The CDR3 extends over 12 amino acids. Germline V lookup: CDR1 SGHRS, CDR2 YFSETQ. The CDR3 DNA follows: TGCGCCAGTTCGTGGGGAGCCGGTGAAGCTTTCTTT. This sequence encodes CASSWGAGEAFF.

The J gene is TRBJ1-2, the V gene TRBV4-1; D may be TRBD1 (5 bases). The V end was cut by 4 bases, the J end by 6 bases, with 12 bases between. Germline V CDR1 and CDR2: MGHRA, YSYEKL. There are 13 residues in the CDR3. The CDR3 protein is CASSPWGGDGYTF. DNA for the CDR3: TGCGCCAGCAGCCCTTGGGGGGGGGATGGCTACACCTTC.

This clone was detected a few times. The chain links TRBV7-2 to TRBJ2-3; TRBD2 might be the D (5 bases). The V end was cut by 4 bases, the J end by 9 bases, with 14 bases between. Germline loops: CDR1 SGHTA, CDR2 FQGNSA. This CDR3 has 13 residues. The CDR3 coding sequence is TGTGCCAGCAGCTCCCGGGATCGTGGGACGCAGTATTTT. This sequence encodes CASSSRDRGTQYF.

Turning to this clone: The DNA is omitted, as the CDR3 cannot be located on it reliably, and the CDR3 follows TCRdb's listing. V is TRBV5-4 and J is TRBJ1-2; the table's D call TRBD1 went unverified against the DNA. Germline values: CDR1 SGHNT, CDR2 YYREEE (reference sequence). The CDR3 is 12 residues long, ends included. CDR3 residues: CASSFGQGANTF.

The chain links TRBV5-1 to TRBJ1-2, with TRBD1 matching 7 bases. Trimming cost V 2 bases and J 10 bases; bases outside gene matches: 17. Germline V gene data show CDR1 as SGHRS and CDR2 as YFSETQ. The CDR3 totals 16 residues. This CDR3 is CASSLYGTGDPLDYTF. The CDR3 nucleotides are TGCGCCAGCAGCTTATATGGAACAGGGGATCCTTTAGACTACACCTTC.

V and J are TRBV27 and TRBJ2-7, with TRBD1 as a possible D gene (6 bases). The V gene's germline CDR1 is MNHEY and CDR2 SMNVEV (reference sequence). Deletions cut 8 bases from V and 4 bases from J, with 18 bases between. CDR3 length: 14 amino acids. In nucleotides, the CDR3 is TGTGCCAGCGGTTCCGGACAGAATGTTTACGAGCAGTACTTC. Protein product: CASGSGQNVYEQYF.

For the CDR3, the DNA is TGTGCCAGCAGCGACACAGGGCGCAAAAACATTCAGTACTTC. Residues: CASSDTGRKNIQYF. The V gene is TRBV6-5, the J gene TRBJ2-4; tentatively, D is TRBD1 (6 bases). Trimming took 6 bases from V and 3 from J, leaving 12 bases between them. CDR3 size: 14 residues. Per the germline V gene, CDR1 is MNHEY and CDR2 is SVGAGI.

The V gene is TRBV28, the J gene TRBJ2-5; D is unresolved. Germline CDR1 and CDR2: MDHEN and SYDVKM. Trimming shortened V by 8 bases and J by 6 bases, and 19 bases separated the two germline ends. The CDR3 has 14 residues. DNA of the CDR3: TGTGCCAGCTTCGGATCCGCGGCATTACAGACCCAGTACTTC. Its protein is CASFGSAALQTQYF.

The chain couples TRBV25-1 to TRBJ1-1; 8 bases fit TRBD1. CDR3 length: 15 residues. Germline V gives CDR1 MGHDK, CDR2 SYGVNS. V was clipped by 5 bases and J by 0 bases; unmatched bases: 5. CDR3 DNA: TGTGCCAGCAGTACCCGGGACAGGATGAACACTGAAGCTTTCTTT. This gives the protein CASSTRDRMNTEAFF.